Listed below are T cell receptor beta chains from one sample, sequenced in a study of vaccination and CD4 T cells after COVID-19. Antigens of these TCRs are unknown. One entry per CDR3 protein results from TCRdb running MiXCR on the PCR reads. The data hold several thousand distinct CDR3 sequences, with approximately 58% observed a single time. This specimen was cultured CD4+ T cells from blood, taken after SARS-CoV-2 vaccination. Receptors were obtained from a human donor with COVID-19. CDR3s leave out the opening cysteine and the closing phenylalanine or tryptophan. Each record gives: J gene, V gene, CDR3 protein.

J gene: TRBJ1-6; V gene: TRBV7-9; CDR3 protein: ASSSEGGNSPLH
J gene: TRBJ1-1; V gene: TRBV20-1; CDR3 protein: SAGTGVFESGTEAF
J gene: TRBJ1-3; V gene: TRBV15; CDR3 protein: ATSRDIRTSGNTIY
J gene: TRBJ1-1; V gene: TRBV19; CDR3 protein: ASSIAYKGSDEAF
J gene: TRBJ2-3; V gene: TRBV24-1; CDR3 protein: ATSDRTSLGTDTQY
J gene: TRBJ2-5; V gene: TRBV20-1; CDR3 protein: SARGEGLAGSETQY
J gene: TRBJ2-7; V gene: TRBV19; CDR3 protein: ASSTPNGGAYEQY
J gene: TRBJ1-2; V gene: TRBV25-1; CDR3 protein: ASRTANYGYT
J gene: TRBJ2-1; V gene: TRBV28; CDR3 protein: ASTPGGRHNEQF
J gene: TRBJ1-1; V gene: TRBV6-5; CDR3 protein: ASSYRQGAAEAF
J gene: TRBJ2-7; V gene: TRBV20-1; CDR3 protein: SAAPGLLDEQY
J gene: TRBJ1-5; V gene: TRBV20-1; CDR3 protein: SASWGREGQPQH
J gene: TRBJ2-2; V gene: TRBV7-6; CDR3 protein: ASSLGGDTGELF
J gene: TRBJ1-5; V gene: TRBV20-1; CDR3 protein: SARRAYDSNQPQH
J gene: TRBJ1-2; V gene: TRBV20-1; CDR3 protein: SATGGANYGYT
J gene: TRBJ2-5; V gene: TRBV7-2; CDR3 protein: ASSFRGPQETQY
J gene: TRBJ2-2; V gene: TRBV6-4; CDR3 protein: ASSDSGDTGELF
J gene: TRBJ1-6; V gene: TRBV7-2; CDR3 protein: ASSLDGRANSPLH
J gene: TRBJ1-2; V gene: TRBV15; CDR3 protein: ATSRPQQNYGYT
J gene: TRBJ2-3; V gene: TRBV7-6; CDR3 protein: ASGQEDTQY
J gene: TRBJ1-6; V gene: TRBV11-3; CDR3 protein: ASSFFTETNSPLH
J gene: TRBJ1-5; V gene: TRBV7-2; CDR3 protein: ASSLWGQGANQPQH
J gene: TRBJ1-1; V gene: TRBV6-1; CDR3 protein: ASILRGNVNTEAF
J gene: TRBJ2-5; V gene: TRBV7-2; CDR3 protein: ASSLPVSRVETQY
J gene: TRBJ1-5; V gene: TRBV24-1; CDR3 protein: ATSDPKRGDNQPQH
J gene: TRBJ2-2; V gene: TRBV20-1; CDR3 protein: SAIRGGNTGELF